These 28 T cell receptor beta chains were sequenced from one sample in a study of blood T cell repertoires in COVID-19. Here immunoSEQ multiplex PCR was the method, and the copy in TCRdb shows in-frame clones only, minus some. Of about 180,000 clones in the sample, 80% to 90% were seen once. Input material: peripheral blood. The receptor source for this set is a man younger than 30 who had recovered from COVID-19.

This clone was seen just once. The chain combines TRBV9 with TRBJ1-6, with D possibly matching TRBD1 (5 bases). Germline V gene data show CDR1 as SGDLS and CDR2 as YYNGEE. There are 17 residues in the CDR3. Deletions cut 1 base from V and 6 bases from J, with 17 bases between. The CDR3 bases are TGTGCCAGCAGCGTATCCTTCAGGGCCCTTTCTAATTCACCCCTCCACTTT. Translated: CASSVSFRALSNSPLHF.

The J gene is TRBJ2-2, the V gene TRBV5-1; 8 nucleotides match TRBD1. The junction had 4 bases not matched to a gene; V was cut back by 3 bases and J by 0 bases. The CDR3 runs to 16 residues. The germline gives CDR1 SGHRS, CDR2 YFSETQ. The CDR3 here is CASSSQGAPNTGELFF. The DNA for the CDR3 is TGCGCCAGCAGCTCCCAGGGGGCCCCGAACACCGGGGAGCTGTTTTTT.

The V gene is TRBV5-1, the J gene TRBJ2-7, with 14 bases identical to TRBD2. Germline V gene data show CDR1 as SGHRS and CDR2 as YFSETQ. The CDR3 is 16 residues long. Germline trimming cut 2 bases from V and 5 bases from J; bases unmatched to any gene: 6. The CDR3 region has the DNA TGCGCCAGCAGCTTCCCGGGGACTAGCGGGAGCCACGAGCAGTACTTC. Amino acid sequence: CASSFPGTSGSHEQYF.

The rearrangement joins TRBV5-1 to TRBJ2-3; D call uncertain. Trimming removed 2 bases at V and 2 bases at J, with 6 bases between. The CDR3 covers 13 residues. Germline CDR1 SGHRS, CDR2 YFSETQ. The CDR3 DNA reads as TGCGCCAGCAGCTTAAGAGACACAGATACGCAGTATTTT. It codes for CASSLRDTDTQYF.

The chain recombines TRBV28 with TRBJ1-5; D is perhaps TRBD1 (5 bases). Germline lookup yields CDR1 MDHEN and CDR2 SYDVKM. Trimming cost V 4 bases and J 10 bases, with 17 bases left between them. The CDR3 consists of 14 residues. DNA of the CDR3: TGTGCCAGCAGTTCTACAGGATACATCAATCCCCAGCATTTT. Its translation is CASSSTGYINPQHF.

V is TRBV9 and J is TRBJ1-5; the match to TRBD1 covers 7 bases. CDR1 SGDLS and CDR2 YYNGEE come from the germline V gene. The CDR3 is 14 residues long. V trimming: 3 bases; J trimming: 6 bases; junction bases outside the gene matches: 6. The CDR3 region has the DNA TGTGCCAGCAGCGCCGACAGGGCGGCTCAGCCCCAGCATTTT. Translation: CASSADRAAQPQHF. Based on the CDR3 plus reference TRBV9 and TRBJ1-5, the full variable domain is DSGVTQTPKHLITATGQRVTLRCSPRSGDLSVYWYQQSLDQGLQFLIQYYNGEERAKGNILERFSAQQFPDLHSELNLSSLELGDSALYFCASSADRAAQPQHFGDGTRLSIL.

The chain links TRBV4-1 to TRBJ2-1; unclear D gene. This CDR3 region has 19 residues. Trimming took off 0 bases at V and 2 bases at J, with 20 bases between the two ends. Germline-derived CDR1 and CDR2 are MGHRA and YSYEKL. CDR3 sequence: CASSQDPPQTSVTYNEQFF. CDR3 nucleotide sequence: TGCGCCAGCAGCCAAGATCCCCCACAAACGTCCGTGACCTACAATGAGCAGTTCTTC.

The V gene is TRBV4-1, the J gene TRBJ1-3; 8 bases fit TRBD1. Germline V gives CDR1 MGHRA, CDR2 YSYEKL. The length of the CDR3 is 17 residues. The V and J ends lost 3 bases and 3 bases, in that order; junction bases with no gene match: 10. CDR3 region: CASSHRADRENGNTIYF. In DNA form, the CDR3 reads TGCGCCAGCAGCCACCGCGCGGACAGGGAAAATGGAAACACCATATATTTT.

CDR3 loop: CASSYRGTTNEKLFF. As DNA, the CDR3 is TGTGCCAGCAGTTACCGGGGGACAACTAATGAAAAACTGTTTTTT. The gene calls are TRBV6-5 and TRBJ1-4; possible D gene TRBD1, 5 bases. This CDR3 has 15 amino acids. CDR1 and CDR2 (germline): MNHEY, SVGAGI. Between the trimmed V and J ends, which lost 2 bases and 0 bases, there was a span of 7 bases.

The rearrangement joins TRBV12-3 or TRBV12-4 to TRBJ1-1; maybe TRBD1 (5 bases). V lost 1 base and J lost 7, with 10 bases in between. This CDR3 has 13 residues. The CDR3 DNA sequence: TGTGCCAGCAGTTTAGGGGGGGGACTTGAAGCTTTCTTT. This translates into CASSLGGGLEAFF.

A single count supports this clone. The chain employs TRBV5-1 and TRBJ1-1, with 8 bases fitting TRBD1. Germline loops: CDR1 SGHRS, CDR2 YFSETQ. The CDR3 is 17 residues long. J lost 1 base, V lost 0 bases, and 8 bases had no gene match. The CDR3 loop is CASSLASGGTRNTEAFF. CDR3 nucleotide sequence: TGCGCCAGCAGCTTGGCCTCAGGGGGCACGCGGAACACTGAAGCTTTCTTT.

The chain uses TRBV5-1 and TRBJ2-1; unclear D gene. CDR1 SGHRS and CDR2 YFSETQ come from the germline V gene. This CDR3 is 15 amino acids long. The V end lost 0 bases, the J end lost 0 bases, and 7 bases lay between the germline ends. CDR3 nucleotide sequence: TGCGCCAGCAGCTTGGTGGTTAGCTCCTACAATGAGCAGTTCTTC. As protein: CASSLVVSSYNEQFF.

This clone turned up a few times. The CDR3 DNA is TGTGCCTGGGGTCACGGAGCAGGCTACACCTTC. Amino acids: CAWGHGAGYTF. This chain links TRBV30 with TRBJ1-2; D is unclear. Trimming removed 5 bases from V and 8 bases from J, with 12 bases in between. The CDR3 is 11 amino acids. Germline V lookup: CDR1 GTSNPN, CDR2 SVGIG (reference sequence).

V usage is TRBV6-2 or TRBV6-3 and J usage is TRBJ1-1; tentative D call: TRBD1 (5 bases). V was cut by 3 bases and J by 7 bases, with 12 bases left in between. The CDR3 covers 13 residues. Germline CDR1 and CDR2: MNHEY and SVGEGT. The chain's CDR3 is CASSYLWGDEAFF. The CDR3 DNA reads TGTGCCAGCAGTTATTTGTGGGGGGATGAAGCTTTCTTT.

This chain uses TRBV5-1 with TRBJ1-2, with a tentative D call TRBD1 (6 bases). Trimming stripped 0 bases from V and 6 bases from J, with 15 bases between. The germline V gene encodes CDR1 SGHRS and CDR2 YFSETQ. This CDR3 has 15 residues. The CDR3 loop reads CASSLASRGSDGYTF. In DNA form, the CDR3 reads TGCGCCAGCAGCTTGGCTAGCAGGGGAAGCGATGGCTACACCTTC. Full variable domain (remainder filled in from reference TRBV5-1 and TRBJ1-2): KAGVTQTPRYLIKTRGQQVTLSCSPISGHRSVSWYQQTPGQGLQFLFEYFSETQRNKGNFPGRFSGRQFSNSRSEMNVSTLELGDSALYLCASSLASRGSDGYTFGSGTRLTVV.

The chain links TRBV12-5 to TRBJ1-5, with 9 positions matching TRBD1. Germline-derived CDR1 and CDR2 are LGHNT and FRNRAP. The CDR3 has 14 amino acids. The V segment lost 5 bases and the J segment 5 bases; nucleotides outside the gene matches: 4. CDR3 bases: TGTGCTAGTGGTGCGGACAGGGGCTATCAGCCCCAGCATTTT. It is translated as CASGADRGYQPQHF.

J is TRBJ1-2 and V is TRBV6-1, with a possible D match to TRBD1 (5 bases). The CDR3 extends over 14 amino acids. Germline lookup yields CDR1 MNHNS and CDR2 SASEGT. The ends were cut back, 1 base at V and 8 bases at J, with 14 bases in the middle. CDR3 residues: CASSEVGAPGGYTF. Here the CDR3 DNA reads TGTGCCAGCAGTGAAGTAGGGGCCCCCGGCGGCTACACCTTC.

The chain couples TRBV19 to TRBJ2-1; TRBD1 is a possible D gene (6 bases). Trimming took off 3 bases at V and 1 base at J, with 22 bases between the two ends. CDR1 LNHDA and CDR2 SQIVND come from the germline V gene (reference sequence). This CDR3 region has 19 residues. The CDR3 loop is CASSMEQGGLAASYNEQFF. For the CDR3, the DNA is TGTGCCAGTAGTATGGAACAGGGCGGTCTAGCAGCATCCTACAATGAGCAGTTCTTC.

This clone was counted a single time. The chain couples TRBV6-6 to TRBJ2-6; D remains ambiguous. Germline CDR1 is MNHNY and CDR2 is SVGAGI (reference sequence). V dropped 6 bases and J dropped 0 bases, with 12 bases sitting between them. CDR3 length equals 16 residues. The CDR3 DNA is TGTGCCAGCAGACCAACCGACTCCTCTGGGGCCAACGTCCTGACTTTC. Translating gives CASRPTDSSGANVLTF.

The genes are TRBV5-1 and TRBJ2-6, with no clear D. This CDR3 region has 16 residues. In germline, CDR1 is SGHRS, CDR2 YFSETQ. The germline V and J ends were trimmed by 1 base and 0 bases, with 8 bases remaining between them. The CDR3 spells CASSLPSGSGANVLTF. CDR3 nucleotides: TGCGCCAGCAGCTTGCCCTCGGGCTCTGGGGCCAACGTCCTGACTTTC. Combining the CDR3 with reference TRBV5-1 and TRBJ2-6 gives the whole variable domain KAGVTQTPRYLIKTRGQQVTLSCSPISGHRSVSWYQQTPGQGLQFLFEYFSETQRNKGNFPGRFSGRQFSNSRSEMNVSTLELGDSALYLCASSLPSGSGANVLTFGAGSRLTVL.

The V and J genes are TRBV11-2 and TRBJ2-7; 7 bases match TRBD1. CDR1 and CDR2 (germline): SGHAT, FQNNGV. Trimming removed 3 bases from V and 2 bases from J; junction bases left unmatched: 4. The CDR3 is 14 residues long. CDR3 in amino acids: CASSFSQGAYEQYF. The DNA of the CDR3 is TGTGCCAGCAGCTTTTCGCAGGGGGCCTACGAGCAGTACTTC. The variable domain in full, with the rest retrieved from reference TRBV11-2 and TRBJ2-7, is EAGVAQSPRYKIIEKRQSVAFWCNPISGHATLYWYQQILGQGPKLLIQFQNNGVVDDSQLPKDRFSAERLKGVDSTLKIQPAKLEDSAVYLCASSFSQGAYEQYFGPGTRLTVT.

V usage is TRBV7-9 and J usage is TRBJ2-1, with 14 bases fitting TRBD2. The CDR3 totals 15 residues. CDR1 and CDR2 (germline): SEHNR, FQNEAQ (reference sequence). Trimming removed 3 bases from V and 5 bases from J; junction bases left unmatched: 0. CDR3 DNA sequence: TGTGCCAGCAGCTTGGGACTAGCGGGAGACAATGAGCAGTTCTTC. Translating it yields CASSLGLAGDNEQFF.

The chain joins TRBV11-2 to TRBJ2-2, with 7 positions matching TRBD1. CDR1 and CDR2 from the germline V gene are SGHAT and FQNNGV. J was trimmed by 1 base and V by 7 bases; bases with no gene match: 12. The CDR3 covers 17 residues. The CDR3 protein is CASKLQGLQRNTGELFF. Written as DNA, the CDR3 is TGTGCCAGCAAGCTACAGGGGTTACAAAGGAACACCGGGGAGCTGTTTTTT. Complete variable domain (other parts from reference TRBV11-2 and TRBJ2-2): EAGVAQSPRYKIIEKRQSVAFWCNPISGHATLYWYQQILGQGPKLLIQFQNNGVVDDSQLPKDRFSAERLKGVDSTLKIQPAKLEDSAVYLCASKLQGLQRNTGELFFGEGSRLTVL.

This chain joins TRBV7-9 and TRBJ1-2; D not certain. CDR3 length: 13 amino acids. Deletions cut 4 bases from V and 5 bases from J, with 11 bases between. Per the germline V gene, CDR1 is SEHNR and CDR2 is FQNEAQ (reference sequence). The chain's CDR3 is CASSSKPGYGYTF. In nucleotides, the CDR3 is TGTGCCAGCAGCTCAAAGCCGGGGTATGGCTACACCTTC.

The chain uses TRBV18 and TRBJ2-3; 12 bases align to TRBD2. After removal of 2 bases from V and 0 bases from J, the junction contained 3 bases not matched to a gene. The germline CDR1 and CDR2 sequences are KGHSH and LQKENI. This CDR3 region has 17 residues. CDR3 bases: TGTGCCAGCTCACCAGGACTAGCGGGAACTAGCACAGATACGCAGTATTTT. It codes for CASSPGLAGTSTDTQYF. The whole variable domain, filled in from reference TRBV18 and TRBJ2-3, reads NAGVMQNPRHLVRRRGQEARLRCSPMKGHSHVYWYRQLPEEGLKFMVYLQKENIIDESGMPKERFSAEFPKEGPSILRIQQVVRGDSAAYFCASSPGLAGTSTDTQYFGPGTRLTVL.

This clone was picked up one time. The chain carries TRBV4-3 and TRBJ2-5, with a weak D call TRBD1 (6 bases). Per the germline V gene, CDR1 is LGHNA and CDR2 is YSLEER. V was cut by 0 bases and J by 4 bases, with 12 bases left in between. The CDR3 loop spans 15 amino acids. The DNA of the CDR3 is TGCGCCAGCAGCCAAGATCAGGGGACCGGAGAGACCCAGTACTTC. Translating gives CASSQDQGTGETQYF.

This clone was seen a few times. The chain employs TRBV9 and TRBJ2-5; tentatively, D is TRBD1 (7 bases). The CDR3 covers 15 residues. CDR1 is SGDLS and CDR2 is YYNGEE in the germline V gene. With 0 bases removed from V and 5 bases from J, the gap between germline ends came to 14 bases. CDR3 sequence reads: CASSVGGTAKETQYF. As DNA, the CDR3 is TGTGCCAGCAGCGTAGGCGGGACAGCCAAGGAGACCCAGTACTTC.

This clone showed up just a few times. The chain employs TRBV7-8 and TRBJ1-1; the D is unclear. The CDR3 totals 14 residues. Germline CDR1 reads SGHVS; CDR2 reads FQNEAQ. Trimming took off 4 bases at V and 4 bases at J, with 13 bases between the two ends. CDR3 sequence: CASSSTRLPTEAFF. CDR3 in DNA: TGTGCCAGCAGCTCAACCAGGCTTCCCACTGAAGCTTTCTTT. The full variable domain, rest sourced from reference TRBV7-8 and TRBJ1-1, is GAGVSQSPRYKVAKRGQDVALRCDPISGHVSLFWYQQALGQGPEFLTYFQNEAQLDKSGLPSDRFFAERPEGSVSTLKIQRTQQEDSAVYLCASSSTRLPTEAFFGQGTRLTVV.